The 23 T cell receptor beta chains given below trace back to one sample, sequenced in a study of shared T cell receptors in the human thymus. Data came from immunoSEQ multiplex PCR; TCRdb stores just in-frame clones and leaves some out. Of hundreds of thousands of clones detected, over 75% appear once; the ten largest clones hold 0.0095% to 0.013%. The data were also submitted as part of a second study, on human thymus T cells.

Specimen: thymocytes. The receptors were gathered from a boy under two years old with a congenital heart defect.

This sequence joins TRBV19 and TRBJ1-5, with TRBD1 matching 7 bases. V was clipped by 3 bases and J by 5 bases; unmatched bases: 13. The CDR3 is made up of 17 amino acids. Looked up from germline, CDR1 is LNHDA and CDR2 is SQIVND (reference sequence). In DNA form, the CDR3 reads TGTGCCAGTAGTATGAACATCCGGGGACAGCGGCATCAGCCCCAGCATTTT. It translates to CASSMNIRGQRHQPQHF.

This clone turned up a few times. The genes are TRBV5-8 and TRBJ2-7, with 7 positions matching TRBD2. Germline V lookup: CDR1 SGHTS, CDR2 YDEGEE. The CDR3 spans 11 residues. V trimming: 3 bases; J trimming: 6 bases; junction bases outside the gene matches: 0. In DNA, the CDR3 is TGTGCCAGCAGCTGGGAGGGCGAGCAGTACTTC. Its protein product is CASSWEGEQYF. Looking up the rest from reference TRBV5-8 and TRBJ2-7 gives the full variable domain: EAGVTQSPTHLIKTRGQQATLRCSPISGHTSVYWYQQALGLGLQFLLWYDEGEERNRGNFPPRFSGRQFPNYSSELNVNALELEDSALYLCASSWEGEQYFGPGTRLTVT.

The genes are TRBV28 and TRBJ2-5; 7 bases line up with TRBD1. Germline V gene lookup returns CDR1 MDHEN and CDR2 SYDVKM. V trimming: 6 bases; J trimming: 0 bases; junction bases outside the gene matches: 10. The CDR3 length is 16 residues. The DNA for the CDR3 is TGTGCCAGCAGCACCGGTGGGACAGCGTACCAAGAGACCCAGTACTTC. This sequence encodes CASSTGGTAYQETQYF.

V and J are TRBV9 and TRBJ1-1, with 7 bases matching TRBD1. There are 15 residues in the CDR3. J was trimmed by 4 bases and V by 4 bases; bases with no gene match: 10. Germline CDR1 and CDR2: SGDLS and YYNGEE. The CDR3 region is CASSSQGGSGTEAFF. CDR3 coding DNA: TGTGCCAGCAGCTCCCAGGGGGGCTCGGGCACTGAAGCTTTCTTT.

J is TRBJ1-4 and V is TRBV7-9; D is uncertain. Per the germline V gene, CDR1 is SEHNR and CDR2 is FQNEAQ (reference sequence). The CDR3 spans 13 residues. V was shortened by 2 bases and J by 13 bases, with 14 bases between the two germline ends. In nucleotides, the CDR3 is TGTGCCAGCAGCTTAAGAGGGCTCCCTTCACTGTTTTTT. Encoded protein: CASSLRGLPSLFF.

The J gene is TRBJ2-2, the V gene TRBV19; the D is unclear. The V gene lost 5 bases and the J gene lost 3 bases, with 10 bases spanning the gap. This CDR3 comprises 14 residues. CDR1 and CDR2 from the germline V gene are LNHDA and SQIVND (reference sequence). As DNA, the CDR3 is TGTGCCAGTAGTGGCAGTAAATACACCGGGGAGCTGTTTTTT. Translating it yields CASSGSKYTGELFF.

V gene TRBV7-3 combines with J gene TRBJ2-2, with 9 bases aligning to TRBD2. The CDR3 sequence is 17 residues long. Germline CDR1 reads SGHTA; CDR2 reads FQGTGA. The junction had 10 bases not matched to a gene; V was cut back by 5 bases and J by 3 bases. DNA of the CDR3: TGTGCCAGCAGCAGAGGGCTAGCGGGATCGGACACCGGGGAGCTGTTTTTT. As protein: CASSRGLAGSDTGELFF. Supplemented by reference TRBV7-3 and TRBJ2-2, the full variable domain reads GAGVSQTPSNKVTEKGKYVELRCDPISGHTALYWYRQSLGQGPEFLIYFQGTGAADDSGLPNDRFFAVRPEGSVSTLKIQRTERGDSAVYLCASSRGLAGSDTGELFFGEGSRLTVL.

This clone was recorded only once. The chain recombines TRBV5-1 with TRBJ2-1; no clear D gene. Germline-derived CDR1 and CDR2 are SGHRS and YFSETQ. CDR3 length: 14 residues. Trimming left V 4 bases short and J 2 bases short, with 10 bases between. This chain's CDR3 is CASSPGAPYNEQFF. CDR3 in DNA: TGCGCCAGCAGCCCCGGTGCTCCCTACAATGAGCAGTTCTTC.

This sequence joins TRBV28 and TRBJ2-7, with D maybe TRBD2 (7 bases). CDR3 length: 14 residues. Germline CDR1 MDHEN, CDR2 SYDVKM. V was shortened by 5 bases and J by 3 bases, with 14 bases between the two germline ends. The DNA of the CDR3 is TGTGCCAGCAGTCGAGGGGGGGCTAGCTACGAGCAGTACTTC. This gives the protein CASSRGGASYEQYF.

In the case of this clone: The identical CDR3 is also encoded by other nucleotide sequences in the sample. The chain employs TRBV18 and TRBJ2-7, with TRBD1 identical over 9 bases. Germline values: CDR1 KGHSH, CDR2 LQKENI. The CDR3 consists of 15 residues. V trimming: 0 bases; J trimming: 2 bases; junction bases outside the gene matches: 2. CDR3 in amino acids: CASSPPDRGPYEQYF. In DNA form, the CDR3 reads TGTGCCAGCTCACCACCGGACAGGGGCCCCTACGAGCAGTACTTC.

The chain joins TRBV5-1 to TRBJ2-2; weak D call: TRBD2 (5 bases). CDR1 is SGHRS, CDR2 YFSETQ, per germline. The V end lost 2 bases, the J end lost 5 bases, and 13 bases lay between the germline ends. This CDR3 has 15 amino acids. CDR3 nucleotide sequence: TGCGCCAGCAGCTTCATCGGGGAAGAGACCGGGGAGCTGTTTTTT. As protein: CASSFIGEETGELFF.

This clone was seen just once. The chain has TRBV29-1 and TRBJ2-1; 9 positions agree with TRBD2. The germline V gene encodes CDR1 SQVTM and CDR2 ANQGSEA. The CDR3 extends over 18 amino acids. V lost 2 bases and J lost 4; bases outside the gene matches: 15. Written as DNA, the CDR3 is TGCAGCGTTGAACGGCTAGCGGGAACCATAAGGGATTACAATGAGCAGTTCTTC. This gives the protein CSVERLAGTIRDYNEQFF.

V and J are TRBV28 and TRBJ1-2; D remains unclear. The CDR3 spans 13 residues. CDR1 and CDR2 (germline): MDHEN, SYDVKM. The ends were cut back, 8 bases at V and 6 bases at J, with 16 bases in the middle. This chain's CDR3 is CASRFRWRDGYTF. The CDR3, as DNA: TGTGCCAGCCGCTTCCGGTGGAGGGATGGCTACACCTTC.

J is TRBJ2-7 and V is TRBV5-4, with TRBD1 matching 9 bases. Germline trimming cut 4 bases from V and 2 bases from J; bases unmatched to any gene: 16. The CDR3 sequence is 18 residues long. CDR1 is SGHNT, CDR2 YYREEE, per germline (reference sequence). This chain's CDR3 is CASSPNAPRDREPYEQYF. CDR3 sequence (DNA): TGTGCCAGCAGCCCAAATGCGCCCCGGGACAGGGAACCCTACGAGCAGTACTTC.

This chain joins TRBV4-2 and TRBJ2-5, with TRBD1 matching 9 bases. The germline V gene encodes CDR1 LGHNA and CDR2 YNFKEQ. After removal of 2 bases from V and 3 bases from J, the junction contained 4 bases not matched to a gene. The CDR3 runs 15 residues. In DNA form, the CDR3 reads TGTGCCAGCAGCCAACCGACAGGGGGGGAAGAGACCCAGTACTTC. It encodes CASSQPTGGEETQYF.

This chain uses TRBV21-1 with TRBJ2-7; TRBD2, the D gene given by the table, was not confirmed from the DNA. TRBV21-1 is a pseudogene locus. There are 15 residues in the CDR3. The CDR3 spells CATTYGGTGSYEQYF. CDR3 in DNA: TGTGCCACCACCTATGGGGGGACGGGTTCCTACGAGCAGTACTTC.

The gene calls are TRBV6-6 and TRBJ2-7; 7 bases are shared with TRBD2. This CDR3 region has 15 residues. The germline gives CDR1 MNHNY, CDR2 SVGAGI (reference sequence). V was clipped by 2 bases and J by 6 bases; unmatched bases: 10. Written as DNA, the CDR3 is TGTGCCAGCAGTTACGGGGGGGTTCGCACCCTCGAGCAGTACTTC. Amino acids: CASSYGGVRTLEQYF.

This clone was observed a single time. The chain has TRBV4-2 and TRBJ2-1, with TRBD2 matching 12 bases. With 4 bases clipped from V and 6 bases from J, the junction kept 7 bases outside the gene matches. Germline CDR1 LGHNA, CDR2 YNFKEQ. CDR3 size: 16 residues. This CDR3 is CASSRASGRVPNEQFF. The CDR3 nucleotides read TGTGCCAGCAGCCGGGCTAGCGGGAGGGTACCCAATGAGCAGTTCTTC.

J is TRBJ1-2 and V is TRBV4-3; 7 bases are shared with TRBD1. CDR3 length: 15 amino acids. Germline V gene data show CDR1 as LGHNA and CDR2 as YSLEER. V dropped 2 bases and J dropped 6; count of bases not matched to a gene: 9. Here the CDR3 reads CASSQRVDRNHGYTF. The CDR3 nucleotides read TGCGCCAGCAGCCAACGTGTGGACAGGAATCATGGCTACACCTTC.

The chain has TRBV5-1 and TRBJ1-3; the match to TRBD1 covers 10 bases. This CDR3 contains 15 residues. Germline CDR1 SGHRS, CDR2 YFSETQ. V shed 2 bases and J 3 bases; nucleotides not matched to a gene: 2. The CDR3: CASSFDRGLGNTIYF. DNA of the CDR3: TGCGCCAGCAGCTTTGACAGGGGGCTTGGAAACACCATATATTTT.

V usage is TRBV5-5 and J usage is TRBJ1-4; D ambiguous. CDR1 and CDR2 (germline): SGHKS, YYEKEE (reference sequence). Trimming pared 4 bases from V and 6 bases from J, leaving 7 bases between. The CDR3 contains 12 residues. For the CDR3, the DNA is TGTGCCAGCAGCCAGCAGGATGAAAAACTGTTTTTT. Protein sequence: CASSQQDEKLFF.

The chain employs TRBV5-8 and TRBJ2-7; D perhaps matches TRBD2 (6 bases). Trimming took 5 bases from V and 2 from J, leaving 14 bases between them. The CDR3 consists of 14 residues. The germline V gene has CDR1 SGHTS and CDR2 YDEGEE. In DNA, the CDR3 is TGTGCCAGCAGGGGAATAGCGGAAACCTACGAGCAGTACTTC. It translates to CASRGIAETYEQYF.

The chain links TRBV29-1 to TRBJ1-4; 7 nucleotides line up with TRBD1. Trimming removed 7 bases from V and 5 bases from J; junction bases left unmatched: 10. Germline V gene lookup returns CDR1 SQVTM and CDR2 ANQGSEA. The CDR3 covers 14 residues. The CDR3, as DNA: TGCAGCGCCAAGAGGGGACAGATAAATGAAAAACTGTTTTTT. Amino acids: CSAKRGQINEKLFF. The full variable domain, in which reference TRBV29-1 and TRBJ1-4 provide the parts outside the CDR3, is SAVISQKPSRDICQRGTSLTIQCQVDSQVTMMFWYRQQPGQSLTLIATANQGSEATYESGFVIDKFPISRPNLTFSTLTVSNMSPEDSSIYLCSAKRGQINEKLFFGSGTQLSVL.